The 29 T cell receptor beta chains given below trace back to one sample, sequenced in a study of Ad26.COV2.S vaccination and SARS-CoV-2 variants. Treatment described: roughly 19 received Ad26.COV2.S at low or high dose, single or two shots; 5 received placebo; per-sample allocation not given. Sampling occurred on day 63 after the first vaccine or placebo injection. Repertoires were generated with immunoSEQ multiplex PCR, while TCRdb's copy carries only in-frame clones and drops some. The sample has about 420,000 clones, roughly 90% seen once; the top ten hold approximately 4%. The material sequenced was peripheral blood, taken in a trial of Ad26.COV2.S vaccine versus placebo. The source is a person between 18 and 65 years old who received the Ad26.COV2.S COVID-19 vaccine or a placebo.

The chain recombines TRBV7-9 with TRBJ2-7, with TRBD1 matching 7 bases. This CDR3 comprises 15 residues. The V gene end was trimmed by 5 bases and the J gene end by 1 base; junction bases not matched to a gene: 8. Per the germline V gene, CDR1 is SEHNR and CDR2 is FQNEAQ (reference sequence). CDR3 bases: TGTGCCAGCAGCCGGGTCGGGACAGATTCCTACGAGCAGTACTTC. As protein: CASSRVGTDSYEQYF.

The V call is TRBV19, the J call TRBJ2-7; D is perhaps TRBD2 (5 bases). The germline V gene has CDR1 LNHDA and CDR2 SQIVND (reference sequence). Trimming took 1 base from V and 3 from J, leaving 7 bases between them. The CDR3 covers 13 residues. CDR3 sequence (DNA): TGTGCCAGTAGTATAGGTGAGGGCTACGAGCAGTACTTC. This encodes CASSIGEGYEQYF.

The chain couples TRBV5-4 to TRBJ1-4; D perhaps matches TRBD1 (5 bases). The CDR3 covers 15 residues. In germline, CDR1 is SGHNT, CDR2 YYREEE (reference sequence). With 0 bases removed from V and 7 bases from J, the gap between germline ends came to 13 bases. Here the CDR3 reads CASSLVGAGGEKLFF. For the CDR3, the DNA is TGTGCCAGCAGCTTGGTAGGGGCCGGGGGTGAAAAACTGTTTTTT. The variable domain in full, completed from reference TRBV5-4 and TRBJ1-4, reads ETGVTQSPTHLIKTRGQQVTLRCSSQSGHNTVSWYQQALGQGPQFIFQYYREEENGRGNFPPRFSGLQFPNYSSELNVNALELDDSALYLCASSLVGAGGEKLFFGSGTQLSVL.

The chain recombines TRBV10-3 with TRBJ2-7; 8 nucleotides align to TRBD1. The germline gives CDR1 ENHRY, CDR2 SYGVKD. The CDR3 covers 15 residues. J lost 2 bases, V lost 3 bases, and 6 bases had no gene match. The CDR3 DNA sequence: TGTGCCATCAGTGAACCGGGACAGGCGACCTACGAGCAGTACTTC. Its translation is CAISEPGQATYEQYF.

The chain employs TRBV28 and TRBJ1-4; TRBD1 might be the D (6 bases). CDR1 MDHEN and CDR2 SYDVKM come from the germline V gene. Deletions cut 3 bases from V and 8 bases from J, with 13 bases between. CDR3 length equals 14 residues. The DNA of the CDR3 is TGTGCCAGCAGTTTCGCGCACAGGGTCGAAAAACTGTTTTTT. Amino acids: CASSFAHRVEKLFF.

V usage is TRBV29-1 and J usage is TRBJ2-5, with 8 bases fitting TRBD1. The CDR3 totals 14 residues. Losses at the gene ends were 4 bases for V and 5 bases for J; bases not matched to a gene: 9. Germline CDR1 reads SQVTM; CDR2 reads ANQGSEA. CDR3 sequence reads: CSVVTGVVRETQYF. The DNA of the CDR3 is TGCAGCGTTGTGACAGGGGTAGTCCGGGAGACCCAGTACTTC.

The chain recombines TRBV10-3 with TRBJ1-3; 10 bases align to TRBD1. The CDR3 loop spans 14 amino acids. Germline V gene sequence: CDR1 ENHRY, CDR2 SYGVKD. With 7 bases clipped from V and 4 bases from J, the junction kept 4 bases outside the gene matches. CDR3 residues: CAITGQGDGNTIYF. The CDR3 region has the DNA TGTGCCATCACTGGACAGGGGGACGGAAACACCATATATTTT.

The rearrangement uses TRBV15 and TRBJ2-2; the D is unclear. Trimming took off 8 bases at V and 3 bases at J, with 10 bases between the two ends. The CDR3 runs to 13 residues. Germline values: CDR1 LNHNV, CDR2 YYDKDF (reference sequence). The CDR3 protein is CATGARDTGELFF. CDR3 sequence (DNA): TGTGCCACCGGAGCAAGGGACACCGGGGAGCTGTTTTTT.

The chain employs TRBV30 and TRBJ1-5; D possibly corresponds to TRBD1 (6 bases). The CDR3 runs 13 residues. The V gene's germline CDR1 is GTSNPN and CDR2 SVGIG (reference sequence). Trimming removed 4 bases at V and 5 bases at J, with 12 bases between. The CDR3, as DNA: TGTGCCTGGAACGGCAGGGGAGATCAGCCCCAGCATTTT. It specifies CAWNGRGDQPQHF.

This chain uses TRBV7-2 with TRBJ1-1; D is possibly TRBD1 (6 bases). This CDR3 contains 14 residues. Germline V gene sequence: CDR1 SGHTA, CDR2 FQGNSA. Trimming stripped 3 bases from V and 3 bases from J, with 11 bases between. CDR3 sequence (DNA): TGTGCCAGCAGCTTCAAAGGGGGGGACACTGAAGCTTTCTTT. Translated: CASSFKGGDTEAFF.

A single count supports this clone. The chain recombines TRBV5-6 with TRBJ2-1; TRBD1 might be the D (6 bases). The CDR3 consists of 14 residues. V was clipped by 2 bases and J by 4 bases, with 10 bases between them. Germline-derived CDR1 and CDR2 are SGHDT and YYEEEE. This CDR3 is CASSLSRGYNEQFF. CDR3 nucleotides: TGTGCCAGCAGCTTAAGCAGGGGATACAATGAGCAGTTCTTC. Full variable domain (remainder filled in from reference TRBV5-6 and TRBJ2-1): DAGVTQSPTHLIKTRGQQVTLRCSPKSGHDTVSWYQQALGQGPQFIFQYYEEEERQRGNFPDRFSGHQFPNYSSELNVNALLLGDSALYLCASSLSRGYNEQFFGPGTRLTVL.

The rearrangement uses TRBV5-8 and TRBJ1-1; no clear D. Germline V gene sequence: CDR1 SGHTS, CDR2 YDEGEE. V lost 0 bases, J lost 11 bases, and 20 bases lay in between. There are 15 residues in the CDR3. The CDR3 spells CASSLVFVPTPRAFF. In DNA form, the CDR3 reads TGTGCCAGCAGCTTGGTCTTCGTGCCGACCCCGAGGGCTTTCTTT.

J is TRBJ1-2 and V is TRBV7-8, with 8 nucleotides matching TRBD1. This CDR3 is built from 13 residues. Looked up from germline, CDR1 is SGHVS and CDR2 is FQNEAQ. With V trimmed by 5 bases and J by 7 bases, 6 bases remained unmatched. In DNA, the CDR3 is TGTGCCAGCAGCCGCCCAGGGGGCATTGGCTACACCTTC. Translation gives CASSRPGGIGYTF.

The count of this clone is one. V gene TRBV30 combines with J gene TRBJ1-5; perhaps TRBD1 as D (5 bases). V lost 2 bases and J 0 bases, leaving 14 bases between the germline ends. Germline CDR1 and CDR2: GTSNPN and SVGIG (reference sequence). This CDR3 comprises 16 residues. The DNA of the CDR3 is TGTGCCTGGAGTAACAAAGGGACCGATAGCAATCAGCCCCAGCATTTT. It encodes CAWSNKGTDSNQPQHF.

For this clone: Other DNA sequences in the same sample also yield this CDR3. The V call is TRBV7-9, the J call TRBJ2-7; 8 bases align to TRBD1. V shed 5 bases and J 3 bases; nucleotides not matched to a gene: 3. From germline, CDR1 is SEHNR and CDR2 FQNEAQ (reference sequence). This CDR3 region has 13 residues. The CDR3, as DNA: TGTGCCAGCAGCCCACAGGGGGGCTACGAGCAGTACTTC. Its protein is CASSPQGGYEQYF.

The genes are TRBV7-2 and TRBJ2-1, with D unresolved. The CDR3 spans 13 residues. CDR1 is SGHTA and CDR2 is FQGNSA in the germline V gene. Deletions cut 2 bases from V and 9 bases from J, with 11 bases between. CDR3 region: CASSLWRGREQFF. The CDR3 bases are TGTGCCAGCAGCTTATGGCGCGGTCGTGAGCAGTTCTTC.

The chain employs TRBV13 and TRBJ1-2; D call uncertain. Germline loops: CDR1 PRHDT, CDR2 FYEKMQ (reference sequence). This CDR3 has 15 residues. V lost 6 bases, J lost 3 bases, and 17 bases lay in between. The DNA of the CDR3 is TGTGCCAGCAGTTTACCGACTCCCGCCGACTATGGCTACACCTTC. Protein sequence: CASSLPTPADYGYTF.

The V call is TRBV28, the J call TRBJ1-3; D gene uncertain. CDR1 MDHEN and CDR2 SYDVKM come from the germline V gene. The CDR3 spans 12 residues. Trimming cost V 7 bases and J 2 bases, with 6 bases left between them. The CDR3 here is CASIATGNTIYF. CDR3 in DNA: TGTGCCAGCATTGCGACTGGAAACACCATATATTTT.

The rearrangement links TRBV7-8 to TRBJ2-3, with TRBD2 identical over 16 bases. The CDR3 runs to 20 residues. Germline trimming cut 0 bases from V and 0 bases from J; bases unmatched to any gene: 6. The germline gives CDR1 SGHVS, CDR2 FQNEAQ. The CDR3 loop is CASSLAGTSGGARSTDTQYF. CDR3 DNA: TGTGCCAGCAGCTTAGCTGGGACTAGCGGGGGGGCCCGTAGCACAGATACGCAGTATTTT.

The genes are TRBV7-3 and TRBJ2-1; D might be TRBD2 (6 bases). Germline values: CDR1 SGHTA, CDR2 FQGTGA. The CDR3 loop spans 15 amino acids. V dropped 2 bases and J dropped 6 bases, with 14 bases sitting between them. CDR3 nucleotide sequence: TGTGCCAGCAGCTTACTCGGGACTGCAGGCAATGAGCAGTTCTTC. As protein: CASSLLGTAGNEQFF.

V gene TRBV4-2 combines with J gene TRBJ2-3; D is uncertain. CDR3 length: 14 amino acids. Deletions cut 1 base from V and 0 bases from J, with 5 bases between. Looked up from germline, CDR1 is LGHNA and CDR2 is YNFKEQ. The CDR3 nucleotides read TGTGCCAGCAGCCAAGCAGGAAGCACAGATACGCAGTATTTT. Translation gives CASSQAGSTDTQYF.

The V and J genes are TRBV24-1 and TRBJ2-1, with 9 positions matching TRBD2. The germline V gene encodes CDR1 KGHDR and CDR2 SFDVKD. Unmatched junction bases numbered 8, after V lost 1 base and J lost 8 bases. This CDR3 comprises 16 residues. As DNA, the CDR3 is TGTGCCACCAGTGATTTTCGGTGGGGCGGGGGGGATGAGCAGTTCTTC. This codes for CATSDFRWGGGDEQFF.

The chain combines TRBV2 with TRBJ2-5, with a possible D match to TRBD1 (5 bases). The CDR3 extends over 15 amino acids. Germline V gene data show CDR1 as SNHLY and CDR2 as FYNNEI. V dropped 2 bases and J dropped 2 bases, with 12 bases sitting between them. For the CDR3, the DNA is TGTGCCAGCAGTGAACTCAGGACACTACAAGAGACCCAGTACTTC. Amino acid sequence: CASSELRTLQETQYF.

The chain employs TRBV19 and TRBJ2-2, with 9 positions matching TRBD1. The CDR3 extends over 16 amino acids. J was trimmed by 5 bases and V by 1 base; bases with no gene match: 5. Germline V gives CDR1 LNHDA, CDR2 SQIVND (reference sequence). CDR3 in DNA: TGTGCCAGTAGTATAGGGGGGACAGGGATAACCGGGGAGCTGTTTTTT. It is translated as CASSIGGTGITGELFF.

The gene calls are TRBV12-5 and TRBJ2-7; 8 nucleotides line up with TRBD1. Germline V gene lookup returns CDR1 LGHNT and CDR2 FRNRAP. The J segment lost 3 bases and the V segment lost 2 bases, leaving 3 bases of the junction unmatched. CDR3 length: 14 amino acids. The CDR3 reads CASGLKDRDYEQYF. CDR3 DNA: TGTGCTAGTGGTTTGAAGGACAGGGACTACGAGCAGTACTTC.

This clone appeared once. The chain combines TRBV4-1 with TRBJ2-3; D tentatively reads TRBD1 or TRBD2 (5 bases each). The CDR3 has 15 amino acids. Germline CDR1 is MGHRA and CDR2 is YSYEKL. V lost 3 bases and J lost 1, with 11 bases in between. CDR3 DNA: TGCGCCAGCAGCCAGGGGGTTGGTGGCACAGATACGCAGTATTTT. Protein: CASSQGVGGTDTQYF.

DNA for the CDR3: TGCGCCAGCAGCTTTCGGGGATGGGAAGTATCCGCTGAAGCTTTCTTT. This translates into CASSFRGWEVSAEAFF. The chain links TRBV5-1 to TRBJ1-1, with D unclear. This CDR3 contains 16 residues. The V gene lost 2 bases and the J gene lost 6 bases, with 20 bases spanning the gap. Germline V gene data show CDR1 as SGHRS and CDR2 as YFSETQ.

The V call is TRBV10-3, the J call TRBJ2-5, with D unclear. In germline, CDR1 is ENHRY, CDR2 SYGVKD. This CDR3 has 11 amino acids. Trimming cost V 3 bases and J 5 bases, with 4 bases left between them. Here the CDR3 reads CAISDRETQYF. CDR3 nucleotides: TGTGCCATCAGTGACCGGGAGACCCAGTACTTC.

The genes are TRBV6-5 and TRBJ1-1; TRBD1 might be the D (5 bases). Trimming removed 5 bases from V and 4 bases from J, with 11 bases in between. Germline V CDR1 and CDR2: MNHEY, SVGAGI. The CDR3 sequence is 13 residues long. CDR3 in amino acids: CASSPGGGTEAFF. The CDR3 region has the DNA TGTGCCAGCAGTCCTGGGGGGGGCACTGAAGCTTTCTTT.